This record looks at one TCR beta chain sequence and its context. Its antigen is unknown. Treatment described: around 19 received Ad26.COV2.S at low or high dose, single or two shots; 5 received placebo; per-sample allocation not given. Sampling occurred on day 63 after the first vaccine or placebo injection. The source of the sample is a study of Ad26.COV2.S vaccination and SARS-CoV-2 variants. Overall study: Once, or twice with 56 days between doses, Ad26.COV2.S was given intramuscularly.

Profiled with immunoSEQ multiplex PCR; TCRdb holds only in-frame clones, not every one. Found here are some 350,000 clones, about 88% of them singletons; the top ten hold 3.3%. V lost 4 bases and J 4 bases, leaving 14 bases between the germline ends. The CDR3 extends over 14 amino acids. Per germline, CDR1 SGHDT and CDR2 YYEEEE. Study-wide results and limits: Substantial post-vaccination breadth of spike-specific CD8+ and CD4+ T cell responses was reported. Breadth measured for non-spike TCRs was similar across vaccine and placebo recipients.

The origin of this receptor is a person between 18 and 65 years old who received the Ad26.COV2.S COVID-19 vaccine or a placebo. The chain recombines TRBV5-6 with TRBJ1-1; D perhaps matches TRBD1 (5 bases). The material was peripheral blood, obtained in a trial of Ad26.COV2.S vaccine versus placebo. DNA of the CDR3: TGTGCCAGCAGCCTCAGGGCCCCGCGCACTGAAGCTTTCTTT. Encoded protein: CASSLRAPRTEAFF. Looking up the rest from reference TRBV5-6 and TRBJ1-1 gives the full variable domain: DAGVTQSPTHLIKTRGQQVTLRCSPKSGHDTVSWYQQALGQGPQFIFQYYEEEERQRGNFPDRFSGHQFPNYSSELNVNALLLGDSALYLCASSLRAPRTEAFFGQGTRLTVV.